This T cell receptor (beta chain) came from a study of Ad26.COV2.S vaccination and SARS-CoV-2 variants (dated by TCRdb to about 2021). Broadly, across the study: Donors in the vaccine arm were drawn from COV1001, a phase I-IIa trial of Ad26.COV2.S in healthy adults that was multicentre, randomized, double-blind and placebo-controlled. The specificity and breadth of SARS-CoV-2-reactive T cell receptors after Ad26.COV2.S vaccination were assessed by TCRbeta repertoire sequencing. Investigators remained blinded to trial group allocation during experiments and outcome assessment. The TCR-sequenced set comprised approximately 32 samples: some 19 Ad26.COV2.S vaccine recipients, 5 placebo recipients and 8 SARS-CoV-2 convalescent individuals. Dosing of Ad26.COV2.S was intramuscular, at either 5x10^10 or 1x10^11 viral particles, delivered as one shot or as two shots spaced 56 days apart. Trial participants were randomized into five groups of five, in which low-dose or high-dose Ad26.COV2.S was given once or twice, or placebo was given on both occasions.

In this sample, this clone turned up once. Its antigen remains undetermined. No much larger clonotype is one base removed from it; base qualities were not supplied. The CDR3 numbers 12 residues from cysteine through phenylalanine. Only CDR3 DNA is held: 36 bases, read in frame from base 1. Unmatched junction bases come to 5, with V trimmed by 6 bases and J by 6 bases. The label giving this sample's treatment or condition can be read as: around 19 received Ad26.COV2.S at low or high dose, single or two shots; roughly five received placebo; per-sample allocation not given. Repertoires of vaccine and placebo recipients were sequenced from samples collected on day 63 after the first injection. Between 29 July and 7 August 2020, Cohort 1b enrolled approximately 26 adults aged 18-55 years at one site in Boston, USA. Ad26.COV2.S was a replication-incompetent adenovirus type 26 vector that expressed a prefusion-stabilized SARS-CoV-2 spike protein derived from the original Wuhan strain.

TCRbeta CDR3 regions were sequenced with the immunoSEQ Assay. After extraction, genomic DNA underwent amplification by bias-controlled multiplex PCR, followed by high-throughput sequencing. The original pipeline was this. Collapsing and filtering of sequences were performed to quantify the absolute abundance of each unique TCRbeta CDR3 region. T cell fraction was estimated by normalizing TCRbeta template counts to usable DNA, which was measured by amplifying reference genes present in all nucleated cells. Repertoire TCRs were annotated as SARS-CoV-2-specific when V gene, CDR3 amino acid sequence and J gene were exactly matched to a known reactive TCR set. The reference SARS-CoV-2 TCR set was obtained from MIRA and was filtered for enrichment in COVID-19-positive ImmuneCODE repertoires, whereby public or cross-reactive TCRs were removed. Using the MIRA antigens, annotated TCRs were further analysed by specific ORF or by position within an ORF. Depth was the summed frequency of annotated unique rearrangements, while breadth was defined as annotated unique rearrangements over total unique productive rearrangements. Group comparisons of TCR breadth used two-sided Wilcoxon rank-sum tests. Here the immuneACCESS table is served through TCRdb, limited to in-frame sequences with V and J called. Missing clones are a known gap in these copies; in checked studies unresolved V genes cover under half, and the rest lacks a known reason. For V, J and clone size, that table is used; D and trimming come from the DNA. The sample table records some 640,000 clones; more than 80% of these occur just once. Of the sample, over 1.3% falls within the top ten clones.

General findings and caveats noted by the study authors: After vaccination, substantial breadth of spike-specific CD8+ and CD4+ T cell responses was reported. Spike-specific TCR breadth was higher in Ad26.COV2.S recipients than in placebo recipients (P = 0.0014). According to the authors, total T cell responses may have been underestimated by the TCR breadth and depth analyses. The study lacked the statistical power to compare responses across vaccine doses or regimens. Non-spike TCR breadth was comparable between vaccine and placebo recipients, consistent with the vaccine containing only spike.

The rearranged segments are TRBV12-3 or TRBV12-4 and TRBJ2-7, and 7 bases in between align with TRBD1. This specimen consisted of peripheral blood, obtained in a trial of Ad26.COV2.S vaccine versus placebo. The sequence came from a person between 18 and 65 years old who received the Ad26.COV2.S COVID-19 vaccine or a placebo. For the CDR3, the sequence is CASSPTGREQYF. The DNA sequence is given as TGTGCCAGCAGCCCGACAGGGCGCGAGCAGTACTTC.